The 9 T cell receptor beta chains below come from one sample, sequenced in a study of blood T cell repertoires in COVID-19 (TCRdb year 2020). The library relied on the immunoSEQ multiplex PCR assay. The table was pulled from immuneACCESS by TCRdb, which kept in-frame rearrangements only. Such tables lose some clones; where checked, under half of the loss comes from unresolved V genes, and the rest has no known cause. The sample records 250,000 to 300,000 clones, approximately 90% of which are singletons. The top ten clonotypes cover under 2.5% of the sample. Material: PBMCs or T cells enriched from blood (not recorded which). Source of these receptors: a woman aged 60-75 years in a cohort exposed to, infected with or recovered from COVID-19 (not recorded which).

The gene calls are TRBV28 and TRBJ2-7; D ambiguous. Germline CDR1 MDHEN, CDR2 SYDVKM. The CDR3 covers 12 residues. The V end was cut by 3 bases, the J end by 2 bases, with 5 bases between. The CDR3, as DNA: TGTGCCAGCAGTTTGCGTACCTACGAGCAGTACTTC. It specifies CASSLRTYEQYF.

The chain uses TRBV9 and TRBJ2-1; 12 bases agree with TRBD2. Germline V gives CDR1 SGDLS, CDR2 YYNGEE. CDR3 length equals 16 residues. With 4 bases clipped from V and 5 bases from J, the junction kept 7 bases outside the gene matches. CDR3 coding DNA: TGTGCCAGCAGCTTATGGACTAGCGGGGTCGACAATGAGCAGTTCTTC. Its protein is CASSLWTSGVDNEQFF.

The CDR3 DNA reads TGTGCCAGCAGCTCGACAGGGGGCGCGTACAATGAGCAGTTCTTC. The encoded protein is CASSSTGGAYNEQFF. The genes are TRBV11-3 and TRBJ2-1; TRBD1 matches 10 bases. CDR1 and CDR2 from the germline V gene are SGHNT and YENEEA. CDR3 length equals 15 residues. The V gene end was trimmed by 4 bases and the J gene end by 4 bases; junction bases not matched to a gene: 4.

CDR3 sequence reads: CASSHGRATNEKLFF. CDR3 sequence (DNA): TGCGCCAGCAGCCATGGGAGAGCAACTAATGAAAAACTGTTTTTT. This chain connects TRBV4-3 to TRBJ1-4; no clear D. V dropped 3 bases and J dropped 0 bases, with 8 bases sitting between them. The CDR3 totals 15 residues. CDR1 and CDR2 (germline): LGHNA, YSLEER.

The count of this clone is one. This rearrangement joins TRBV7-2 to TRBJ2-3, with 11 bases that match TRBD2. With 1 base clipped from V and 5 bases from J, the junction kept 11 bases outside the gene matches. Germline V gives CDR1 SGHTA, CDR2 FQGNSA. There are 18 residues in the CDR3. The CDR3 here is CASSLGGTLAGGGDTQYF. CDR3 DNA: TGTGCCAGCAGCTTAGGGGGCACCCTAGCGGGAGGAGGAGATACGCAGTATTTT.

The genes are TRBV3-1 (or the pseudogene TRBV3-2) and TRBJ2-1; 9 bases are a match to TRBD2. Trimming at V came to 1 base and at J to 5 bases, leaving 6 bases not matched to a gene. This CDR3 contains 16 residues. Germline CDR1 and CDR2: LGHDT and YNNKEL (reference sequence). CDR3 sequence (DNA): TGTGCCAGCAGCCAAGGGGGCGGGGGGGCCCACAATGAGCAGTTCTTC. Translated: CASSQGGGGAHNEQFF.

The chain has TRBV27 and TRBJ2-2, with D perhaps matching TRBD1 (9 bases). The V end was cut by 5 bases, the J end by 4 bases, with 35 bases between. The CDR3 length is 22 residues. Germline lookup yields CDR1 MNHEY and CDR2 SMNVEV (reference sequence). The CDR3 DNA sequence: TGTGCCAGCAGTGCTCCGGGACAGGGAAGCGGGAGAGAGGGGGAGCCCACCGGGGAGCTGTTTTTT. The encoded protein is CASSAPGQGSGREGEPTGELFF.

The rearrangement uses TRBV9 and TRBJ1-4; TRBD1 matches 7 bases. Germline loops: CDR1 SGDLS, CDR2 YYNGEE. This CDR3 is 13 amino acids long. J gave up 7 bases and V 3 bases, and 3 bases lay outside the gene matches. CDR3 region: CASSGRQGEKLFF. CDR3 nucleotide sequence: TGTGCCAGCAGCGGTCGACAGGGTGAAAAACTGTTTTTT.

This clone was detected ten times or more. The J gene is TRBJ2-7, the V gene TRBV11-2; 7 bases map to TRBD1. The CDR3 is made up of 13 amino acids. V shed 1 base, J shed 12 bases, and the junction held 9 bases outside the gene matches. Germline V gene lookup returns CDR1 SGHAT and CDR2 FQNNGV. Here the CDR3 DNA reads TGTGCCAGCAGCTTAGGGGACAGTCTCCGAGGGTACTTC. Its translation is CASSLGDSLRGYF.